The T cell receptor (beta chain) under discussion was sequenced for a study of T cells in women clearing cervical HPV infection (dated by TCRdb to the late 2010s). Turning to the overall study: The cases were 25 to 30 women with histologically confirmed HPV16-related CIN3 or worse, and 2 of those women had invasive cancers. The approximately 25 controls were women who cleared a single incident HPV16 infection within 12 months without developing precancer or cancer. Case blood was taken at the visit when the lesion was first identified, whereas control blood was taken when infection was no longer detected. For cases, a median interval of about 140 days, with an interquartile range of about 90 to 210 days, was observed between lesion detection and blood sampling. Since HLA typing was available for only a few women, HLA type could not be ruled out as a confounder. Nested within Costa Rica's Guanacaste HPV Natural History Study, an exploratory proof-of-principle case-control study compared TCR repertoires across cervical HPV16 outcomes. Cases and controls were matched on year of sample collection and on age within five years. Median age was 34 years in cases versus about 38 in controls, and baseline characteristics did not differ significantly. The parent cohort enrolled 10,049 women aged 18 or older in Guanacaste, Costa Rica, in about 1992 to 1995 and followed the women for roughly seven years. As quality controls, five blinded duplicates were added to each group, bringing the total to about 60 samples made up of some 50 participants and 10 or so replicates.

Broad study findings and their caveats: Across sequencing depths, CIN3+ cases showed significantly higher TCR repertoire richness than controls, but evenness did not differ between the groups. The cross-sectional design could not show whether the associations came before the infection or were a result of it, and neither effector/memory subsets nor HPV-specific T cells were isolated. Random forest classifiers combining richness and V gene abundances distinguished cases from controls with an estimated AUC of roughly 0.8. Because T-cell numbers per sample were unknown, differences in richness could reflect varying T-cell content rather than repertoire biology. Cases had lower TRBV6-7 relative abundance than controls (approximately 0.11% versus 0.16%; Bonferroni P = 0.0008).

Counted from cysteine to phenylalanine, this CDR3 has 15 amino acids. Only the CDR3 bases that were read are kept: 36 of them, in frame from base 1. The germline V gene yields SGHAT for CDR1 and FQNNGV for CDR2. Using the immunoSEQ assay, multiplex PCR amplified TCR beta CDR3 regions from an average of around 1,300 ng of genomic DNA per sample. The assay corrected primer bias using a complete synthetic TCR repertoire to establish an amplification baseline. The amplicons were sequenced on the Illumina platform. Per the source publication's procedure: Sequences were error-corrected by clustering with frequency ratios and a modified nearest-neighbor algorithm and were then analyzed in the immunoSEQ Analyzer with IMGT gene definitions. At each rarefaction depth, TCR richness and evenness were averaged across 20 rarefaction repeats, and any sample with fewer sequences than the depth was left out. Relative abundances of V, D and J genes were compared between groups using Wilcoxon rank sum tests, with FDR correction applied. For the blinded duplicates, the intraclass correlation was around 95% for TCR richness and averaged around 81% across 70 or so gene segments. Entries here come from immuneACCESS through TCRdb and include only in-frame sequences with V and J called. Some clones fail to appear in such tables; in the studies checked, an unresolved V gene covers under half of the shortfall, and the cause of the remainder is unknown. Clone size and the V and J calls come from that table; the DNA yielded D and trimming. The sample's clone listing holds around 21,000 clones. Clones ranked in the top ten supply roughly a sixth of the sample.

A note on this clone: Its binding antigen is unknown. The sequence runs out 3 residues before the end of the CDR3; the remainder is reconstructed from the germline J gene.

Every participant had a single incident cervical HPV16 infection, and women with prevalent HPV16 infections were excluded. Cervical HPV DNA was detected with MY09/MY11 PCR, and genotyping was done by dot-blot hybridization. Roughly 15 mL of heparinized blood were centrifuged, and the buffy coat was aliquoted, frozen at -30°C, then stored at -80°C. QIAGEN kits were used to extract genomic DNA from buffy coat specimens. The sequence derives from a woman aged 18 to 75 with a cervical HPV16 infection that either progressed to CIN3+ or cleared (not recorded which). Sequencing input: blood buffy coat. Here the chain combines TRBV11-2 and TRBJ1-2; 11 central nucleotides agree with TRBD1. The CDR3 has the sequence CASSLDLDRGRGYTF. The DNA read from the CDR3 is TGTGCCAGCAGCTTAGATTTGGACAGGGGGCGGGGC.